The 24 T cell receptor beta chains below all came from one sample that was sequenced in a study of T cells in Graves' hyperthyroidism and ophthalmopathy (dated by TCRdb to the late 2010s). Library construction relied on multiplex PCR. Sequencing took place on an Illumina HiSeq 2000. TCR beta CDR3 regions were amplified from RNA transcripts. A first-round RT-PCR of the TCR CDR3 used the HTBI primer set with the Qiagen OneStep RT-PCR kit. The public reads were reanalyzed by TCRdb: fastp trimming at Q25, MiXCR alignment, in-frame beta chains only. Rows merge per CDR3 protein into single entries with the most common DNA and genes. Present in this sample are around 350,000 distinct CDR3 sequences, approximately 18% of which were seen just once. The top ten clones comprise 30% to 35% of the sample. The material sequenced was blood. These receptors were collected from a woman in her thirties with Graves' hyperthyroidism that later progressed to Graves' ophthalmopathy.

Notes on this clonotype: Just one base apart from a much larger clone, this may be a read error. The V call is TRBV28, the J call TRBJ2-1; 8 bases fit TRBD1. Germline-derived CDR1 and CDR2 are MDHEN and SYDVKM. CDR3 size: 14 residues. V gave up 7 bases and J gave up 9 bases; unmatched junction bases: 11. CDR3 nucleotides: TGTGCCAGCACCGGCGGACAGGGAAGCGGTGAGCAGTTCTTC. It translates to CASTGGQGSGEQFF. The variable domain in full, with the rest retrieved from reference TRBV28 and TRBJ2-1, is DVKVTQSSRYLVKRTGEKVFLECVQDMDHENMFWYRQDPGLGLRLIYFSYDVKMKEKGDIPEGYSVSREKKERFSLILESASTNQTSMYLCASTGGQGSGEQFFGPGTRLTVL.

About this clonotype itself: An end of the junction does not agree with germline; a read error may underlie this. This sequence joins TRBV28 and TRBJ1-2; TRBD1 aligns across 8 bases. The CDR3 runs 14 residues. Per germline, CDR1 MDHEN and CDR2 SYDVKM. CDR3: CARSHTGQDYGYTF. CDR3 in DNA: TGTGCCCGCAGCCACACGGGACAGGACTATGGCTACACCTTC.

The sample holds many counts of this clonotype. The CDR3 DNA reads TGTGCCAGCAGCCAAGATATCGGAAACACCATATATTTT. This encodes CASSQDIGNTIYF. J is TRBJ1-3 and V is TRBV3-1; D not resolved. This CDR3 comprises 13 residues. Germline-derived CDR1 and CDR2 are LGHDT and YNNKEL (reference sequence). V lost 0 bases, J lost 4 bases, and 4 bases lay in between.

This clonotype was detected only a few times. This chain joins TRBV19 and TRBJ1-2; D remains unclear. Germline assignment: CDR1 LNHDA and CDR2 SQIVND (reference sequence). The CDR3 spans 16 residues. The germline V and J ends were trimmed by 0 bases and 4 bases, with 15 bases remaining between them. This chain's CDR3 is CASSIDPAASTYGYTF. In DNA, the CDR3 is TGTGCCAGTAGTATAGATCCGGCGGCATCTACCTATGGCTACACCTTC.

This clonotype was detected ten times or more. V is TRBV6-1 and J is TRBJ2-6; no clear D gene. This CDR3 is 14 amino acids long. V lost 6 bases, J lost 0 bases, and 6 bases lay in between. Germline CDR1 MNHNS, CDR2 SASEGT. The CDR3 nucleotides read TGTGCCAGCAGGGACCACTCTGGGGCCAACGTCCTGACTTTC. The encoded protein is CASRDHSGANVLTF.

The rearrangement links TRBV20-1 to TRBJ2-3, with 12 bases fitting TRBD2. The J segment lost 0 bases and the V segment lost 6 bases, leaving 7 bases of the junction unmatched. Germline V lookup: CDR1 DFQATT, CDR2 SNEGSKA (reference sequence). The CDR3 length is 16 residues. The CDR3 coding sequence is TGCAGTGCGAGAACAGGACTAGCGGGAAGCACAGATACGCAGTATTTT. Translating it yields CSARTGLAGSTDTQYF.

This clonotype was recorded at least ten times. The chain recombines TRBV6-5 with TRBJ2-7, with no clear D. V shed 0 bases and J shed 5 bases, with 17 bases lying between them. CDR3 length equals 16 residues. Per germline, CDR1 MNHEY and CDR2 SVGAGI. The CDR3 loop is CASSYSIRPGKDEQYF. CDR3 nucleotides: TGTGCCAGCAGTTACTCGATTCGCCCAGGTAAAGACGAGCAGTACTTC.

The chain carries TRBV4-1 and TRBJ1-1; no clear D gene. There are 17 residues in the CDR3. V was trimmed by 6 bases and J by 1 base, leaving 21 bases between them. Germline assignment: CDR1 MGHRA and CDR2 YSYEKL. The CDR3 loop is CASSPYWSAARNTEAFF. CDR3 nucleotide sequence: TGCGCCAGCAGTCCTTACTGGTCGGCTGCAAGGAACACTGAAGCTTTCTTT.

This clonotype was counted many times. CDR3 sequence reads: CASSLGDGSEVLSNHPEAFF. CDR3 nucleotide sequence: TGTGCCAGCAGTTTAGGGGACGGATCTGAAGTCCTCTCCAACCACCCTGAAGCTTTCTTT. The rearrangement uses TRBV12-3 or TRBV12-4 and TRBJ1-1; possible D gene TRBD1, 5 bases. The V gene lost 1 base and the J gene lost 6 bases, with 30 bases spanning the gap. The CDR3 is 20 residues long.

This clonotype was seen only a few times. The chain uses TRBV10-3 and TRBJ2-1; D call uncertain. Trimming cost V 3 bases and J 8 bases, with 14 bases left between them. Germline V gene sequence: CDR1 ENHRY, CDR2 SYGVKD. The CDR3 spans 14 residues. CDR3 protein: CAISDSGSGYEQFF. For the CDR3, the DNA is TGTGCCATCAGTGATTCTGGGTCGGGCTATGAGCAGTTCTTC.

This clonotype was seen at least ten times. The chain joins TRBV12-3 or TRBV12-4 to TRBJ2-4; 7 bases align to TRBD2. The CDR3 is 12 residues long. V shed 4 bases, J shed 8 bases, and the junction held 2 bases outside the gene matches. In DNA form, the CDR3 reads TGTGCCAGCAGTTCCCGGGGGGACATTCAGTACTTC. Translated, it gives CASSSRGDIQYF.

This clonotype showed up many times. One junction end does not reproduce the germline sequence, and a read error may be involved. The CDR3 sequence is CASSLAGTYEQYF. The CDR3 DNA follows: TGTGCCAGCAGTTTGGCAGGGACCTACGAGCAGTACTTC. V usage is TRBV5-1 and J usage is TRBJ2-7, with D perhaps TRBD1 (5 bases). This CDR3 region has 13 residues. The germline V gene has CDR1 SGHRS and CDR2 YFSETQ.

The chain uses TRBV19 and TRBJ2-1; 11 nucleotides agree with TRBD1. Germline CDR1 is LNHDA and CDR2 is SQIVND (reference sequence). V gave up 6 bases and J gave up 10 bases; unmatched junction bases: 8. The CDR3 totals 14 residues. The CDR3: CASSMDRGPWEQFF. The CDR3 nucleotides read TGTGCCAGTAGCATGGACAGGGGGCCTTGGGAGCAGTTCTTC.

This clonotype was detected ten times or more. V is TRBV2 and J is TRBJ1-6, with TRBD1 matching over 10 bases. The CDR3 spans 16 residues. V shed 3 bases and J 13 bases; nucleotides not matched to a gene: 12. Germline loops: CDR1 SNHLY, CDR2 FYNNEI. The CDR3 sequence is CASSDGTGANLIPLHF. The DNA for the CDR3 is TGTGCCAGCAGTGATGGGACAGGGGCCAATTTGATTCCCCTCCACTTT. The full variable domain, rest sourced from reference TRBV2 and TRBJ1-6, is EPEVTQTPSHQVTQMGQEVILRCVPISNHLYFYWYRQILGQKVEFLVSFYNNEISEKSEIFDDQFSVERPDGSNFTLKIRSTKLEDSAMYFCASSDGTGANLIPLHFGNGTRLTVT.

The J gene is TRBJ2-1, the V gene TRBV12-3 or TRBV12-4; 7 nucleotides agree with TRBD1. The CDR3 loop spans 14 amino acids. The V segment lost 5 bases and the J segment 3 bases; nucleotides outside the gene matches: 4. The CDR3 sequence: CASSAWDSYNEQFF. In nucleotides, the CDR3 is TGTGCCAGCAGTGCCTGGGACAGCTACAATGAGCAGTTCTTC.

This clonotype was picked up many times. This sequence joins TRBV6-5 and TRBJ2-5, with D perhaps assigned TRBD1 or TRBD2 (5 bases each). The CDR3 is 16 amino acids. Germline V lookup: CDR1 MNHEY, CDR2 SVGAGI. The V and J ends lost 7 bases and 0 bases respectively, with 18 bases between them. CDR3 sequence reads: CASNPGTENNQETQYF. CDR3 sequence (DNA): TGTGCCAGCAACCCGGGGACGGAGAATAACCAAGAGACCCAGTACTTC.

This clonotype was seen many times. J is TRBJ2-5 and V is TRBV4-2; TRBD2 matches at 11 bases. The V gene end was trimmed by 1 base and the J gene end by 1 base; junction bases not matched to a gene: 11. The CDR3 loop spans 19 amino acids. Germline CDR1 is LGHNA and CDR2 is YNFKEQ. This chain's CDR3 is CASSQAHLTSGAAQETQYF. CDR3 nucleotides: TGTGCCAGCAGCCAAGCTCACCTGACTAGCGGGGCAGCCCAAGAGACCCAGTACTTC.

This clonotype showed up just a few times. This sequence joins TRBV6-5 and TRBJ2-7; no reliable D call. This CDR3 has 16 amino acids. Between the trimmed V and J ends, which lost 2 bases and 0 bases, there was a span of 14 bases. Germline values: CDR1 MNHEY, CDR2 SVGAGI. The CDR3 nucleotides read TGTGCCAGCAGTTACATCCCTCCGCCCGCCTCCTACGAGCAGTACTTC. Its protein product is CASSYIPPPASYEQYF.

This clonotype has ten or more counts. The genes are TRBV7-2 and TRBJ2-3, with D perhaps TRBD2 (6 bases). CDR3 size: 15 residues. Germline V lookup: CDR1 SGHTA, CDR2 FQGNSA. V was pared by 5 bases and J by 0 bases, with 12 bases between. As DNA, the CDR3 is TGTGCCAGCAGCCCGGACTACCTTAGCACAGATACGCAGTATTTT. It is translated as CASSPDYLSTDTQYF.

This clonotype was counted ten times or more. J is TRBJ2-6 and V is TRBV20-1, with 7 bases identical to TRBD1. J gave up 0 bases and V 4 bases, and 6 bases lay outside the gene matches. The CDR3 has 16 amino acids. Germline V CDR1 and CDR2: DFQATT, SNEGSKA (reference sequence). In nucleotides, the CDR3 is TGCAGTGCTAACAGGGGACCCAGCTCTGGGGCCAACGTCCTGACTTTC. Its translation is CSANRGPSSGANVLTF.

The table lists this clonotype with many counts. The V call is TRBV13, the J call TRBJ2-5; a weak D match, TRBD2 (5 bases). V was trimmed by 5 bases and J by 1 base, leaving 5 bases between them. Germline CDR1 is PRHDT and CDR2 is FYEKMQ (reference sequence). The CDR3 length is 12 residues. The CDR3 bases are TGTGCCAGCAGCCGGGGCCAAGAGACCCAGTACTTC. Protein sequence: CASSRGQETQYF.

The chain links TRBV2 to TRBJ2-5, with D possibly matching TRBD2 (6 bases). The CDR3 runs 12 residues. From germline, CDR1 is SNHLY and CDR2 FYNNEI. The germline V and J ends were trimmed by 4 bases and 5 bases, with 8 bases remaining between them. The CDR3 nucleotides are TGTGCCAGCAGTGCGGGGGACGAGACCCAGTACTTC. Its translation is CASSAGDETQYF.

The rearrangement links TRBV6-1 to TRBJ2-3; D not certain. V dropped 2 bases and J dropped 0 bases, with 9 bases sitting between them. The CDR3 totals 15 residues. Germline V gene lookup returns CDR1 MNHNS and CDR2 SASEGT. The CDR3 loop reads CASSENPASTDTQYF. CDR3 nucleotide sequence: TGTGCCAGCAGTGAAAATCCAGCAAGCACAGATACGCAGTATTTT.

The chain links TRBV12-5 to TRBJ1-1; maybe TRBD1 (6 bases). The CDR3 is made up of 16 amino acids. Trimming removed 1 base at V and 4 bases at J, with 16 bases between. The germline CDR1 and CDR2 sequences are LGHNT and FRNRAP. This CDR3 is CASGLAPGPRGTEAFF. Here the CDR3 DNA reads TGTGCTAGTGGTTTGGCCCCGGGTCCCAGGGGCACTGAAGCTTTCTTT.